These T cell receptor beta chains were read from a single sample in a study of PD-L1 blockade in urothelial cancer. Method: immunoSEQ multiplex PCR; TCRdb's copy keeps in-frame clones and lacks some. The sample has some 60,000 clones; around 83% are singletons. Sequencing was performed on PBMCs, taken around atezolizumab (anti-PD-L1) treatment. The receptors derive from a man aged 50 to 59 with urothelial cancer. CDR3s include the opening cysteine and the closing phenylalanine or tryptophan. Fields, in order: V gene, clone size, J gene, CDR3 protein. Clone size appears in some rows only: once, few, many, or a class for an expanded clone.

>TRBV29-1|.|TRBJ1-2
CSAGGASPGGYTF
>TRBV7-9|.|TRBJ1-1
CASSLEGQGAEAFF
>TRBV27|.|TRBJ2-1
CASSLYKLGNEQFF
>TRBV6-6|.|TRBJ1-4
CASGPSGEKLFF
>TRBV28|few|TRBJ1-2
CASSHRGWPAISGYTF
>TRBV23-1|.|TRBJ2-7
CASSQSHWSYEQYF
>TRBV10-3|.|TRBJ2-7
CATPDKQRELYEQYF
>TRBV7-9|.|TRBJ2-2
CASSFPGQGSTGELFF
>TRBV4-2|.|TRBJ2-7
CASSQETSGPYEQYF
>TRBV10-2|.|TRBJ1-5
CATRDRAQPQHF
>TRBV28|.|TRBJ1-5
CASRAGTIAQPQHF
>TRBV28|once|TRBJ1-3
CASTSTGNGNTIYF
>TRBV27|.|TRBJ2-1
CASSPGTGGYNEQFF
>TRBV5-6|.|TRBJ2-3
CASLNRGGILADTQYF
>TRBV5-1|.|TRBJ1-4
CASSQMSRQGLNEKLFF
>TRBV2|.|TRBJ1-5
CASRGDRVSNQPQHF
>TRBV30|.|TRBJ1-2
CAWSNQGSLGGYTF
>TRBV7-9|.|TRBJ1-4
CASSGYRDTNEKLFF
>TRBV6-4|.|TRBJ2-1
CASSGWGRNEQFF
>TRBV5-1|.|TRBJ2-5
CASSLSGGRETQYF
>TRBV11-2|.|TRBJ2-2
CASSLDGDRNTGELFF
>TRBV5-4|.|TRBJ2-7
CAAATNAGGYEQYF
>TRBV11-2|.|TRBJ2-7
CASSLDRASLGHEQYF
>TRBV11-2|.|TRBJ2-7
CASSPPKRGGEQYF
>TRBV5-1|.|TRBJ1-2
CASRGSQGRGLDYGYTF
>TRBV2|.|TRBJ2-1
CASRGTGGGEQFF
>TRBV28|few|TRBJ2-7
CASSQAGTGSYEQYF
>TRBV28|.|TRBJ2-1
CASSTWEAAGYNEQFF
>TRBV6-1|once|TRBJ2-7
CASSELDRANEQYF
>TRBV6-1|.|TRBJ1-3
CASSPGQGFGNTIYF
>TRBV5-4|.|TRBJ2-2
CASSWKQGARTGELFF
>TRBV5-1|once|TRBJ1-1
CASSFHGTGDTEAFF
>TRBV4-2|.|TRBJ1-4
CASSFRLGQGDEKLFF
>TRBV6-1|once|TRBJ2-4
CASSEHAGGGANIQYF
>TRBV2|.|TRBJ2-7
CASSDSWGGYEQYF
>TRBV19|.|TRBJ2-3
CASSPLILAGSETQYF
>TRBV27|.|TRBJ2-2
CASSSGRNTGELFF
>TRBV6-5|.|TRBJ1-2
CASRRQGGGYTF
>TRBV9|once|TRBJ2-3
CASSVAGDRGKDTQYF
>TRBV19|.|TRBJ2-1
CASIGVNEQFF
>TRBV10-1|.|TRBJ2-5
CASSPGGAGETQYF
>TRBV6-1|.|TRBJ2-1
CASRELAGKGEQFF
>TRBV5-6|.|TRBJ2-3
CASSLLAGTDTQYF
>TRBV6-5|.|TRBJ2-7
CASGSGPSEQYF
>TRBV9|few|TRBJ1-4
CASSVGAGKTNEKLFF
>TRBV28|.|TRBJ2-1
CASSFTSGRENEQFF
>TRBV6-1|.|TRBJ1-5
CASGTGTGGYQPQHF
>TRBV15|once|TRBJ2-5
CATSRRLAGQETQYF
>TRBV15|.|TRBJ2-1
CATSRDLRVSGSCNEQFF
>TRBV5-4|few|TRBJ2-7
CASSFQGSYEQYF